Below, 12 T cell receptor beta chains from the same sample are listed, as sequenced in a study of cytomegalovirus exposure and HLA in healthy donors. The PCR contained 60 Vbeta and 13 Jbeta primers. The assay was immunoSEQ multiplex PCR, and TCRdb's table has in-frame clones only and misses some. The table lists roughly 150,000 clones, roughly 84% of them singletons, with 1.2% in the top ten. The sequencing sample was made of PBMCs. Receptors were obtained from a boy between 2 and 10 years old in good health and CMV-seronegative.

In DNA form, the CDR3 reads TGTGCCTGGAGCCCAGGGGTTAGCTCCTATAATTCACCCCTCCACTTT. This gives the protein CAWSPGVSSYNSPLHF. V is TRBV30 and J is TRBJ1-6; D possibly corresponds to TRBD1 (6 bases). This CDR3 contains 16 residues. Trimming removed 3 bases at V and 0 bases at J, with 12 bases between. The germline V gene has CDR1 GTSNPN and CDR2 SVGIG (reference sequence).

V and J are TRBV11-1 and TRBJ2-5; 8 nucleotides match TRBD2. The end of the DNA fits TRBJ2-7 better, so the J call may be wrong. The CDR3 is 15 residues long. Looked up from germline, CDR1 is SGHAT and CDR2 is FQDESV (reference sequence). CDR3 in DNA: TGTGCCAGCAGCTTAGTAGCGGGGCCTACCTACGAGCAGTACTTC. It encodes CASSLVAGPTYEQYF.

The CDR3, as DNA: TGTGCCAGCAGCTTAGATCCGGTAATTACCCTACCCTACGAGCAGTACTTC. This codes for CASSLDPVITLPYEQYF. The chain has TRBV11-2 and TRBJ2-7, with no clear D. The CDR3 sequence is 17 residues long. V lost 0 bases and J lost 2, with 17 bases in between. Germline V gene lookup returns CDR1 SGHAT and CDR2 FQNNGV. Filled out from reference TRBV11-2 and TRBJ2-7, the complete variable domain reads EAGVAQSPRYKIIEKRQSVAFWCNPISGHATLYWYQQILGQGPKLLIQFQNNGVVDDSQLPKDRFSAERLKGVDSTLKIQPAKLEDSAVYLCASSLDPVITLPYEQYFGPGTRLTVT.

The chain employs TRBV11-2 and TRBJ2-1; 8 positions match TRBD2. This CDR3 spans 15 amino acids. With V trimmed by 7 bases and J by 4 bases, 9 bases remained unmatched. Germline lookup yields CDR1 SGHAT and CDR2 FQNNGV. CDR3 DNA: TGTGCCAGCATCCCGGCTAGCGGGTCTTACAATGAGCAGTTCTTC. Encoded protein: CASIPASGSYNEQFF.

V gene TRBV5-6 combines with J gene TRBJ2-6; D might be TRBD1 (6 bases). The CDR3 spans 15 residues. The germline gives CDR1 SGHDT, CDR2 YYEEEE. V was shortened by 4 bases and J by 1 base, with 9 bases between the two germline ends. The CDR3 is CASSLGGSGANVLTF. CDR3 DNA sequence: TGTGCCAGCAGCCTAGGGGGATCTGGGGCCAACGTCCTGACTTTC.

The rearrangement uses TRBV7-8 and TRBJ2-7; TRBD2 matches 10 bases. Per the germline V gene, CDR1 is SGHVS and CDR2 is FQNEAQ. V gave up 5 bases and J gave up 1 base; unmatched junction bases: 8. There are 16 residues in the CDR3. CDR3 nucleotides: TGTGCCAGCAGCCGCCCCCTAGCGGGAGAGTCCTACGAGCAGTACTTC. Amino acids: CASSRPLAGESYEQYF.

The rearrangement joins TRBV6-4 to TRBJ2-1, with 12 bases matching TRBD2. CDR1 is MRHNA, CDR2 SNTAGT, per germline. Unmatched junction bases numbered 5, after V lost 3 bases and J lost 8 bases. The CDR3 runs to 15 residues. In DNA form, the CDR3 reads TGTGCCAGCAGTGAACGGACTAGCGGGATCGATGAGCAGTTCTTC. Its translation: CASSERTSGIDEQFF.

This clone appeared a few times. The chain is built from TRBV25-1 and TRBJ1-2; 11 bases are a match to TRBD1. V was clipped by 6 bases and J by 4 bases; unmatched bases: 4. The CDR3 has 14 residues. In germline, CDR1 is MGHDK, CDR2 SYGVNS. The CDR3 loop reads CASSGDRGSYGYTF. CDR3 nucleotides: TGTGCCAGCAGCGGGGACAGGGGGTCCTATGGCTACACCTTC.

The V call is TRBV11-2, the J call TRBJ2-5; D remains ambiguous. Germline V gene data show CDR1 as SGHAT and CDR2 as FQNNGV. There are 13 residues in the CDR3. V dropped 1 base and J dropped 1 base, with 4 bases sitting between them. The CDR3 sequence: CASSLASQETQYF. For the CDR3, the DNA is TGTGCCAGCAGCTTAGCCTCCCAAGAGACCCAGTACTTC.

The V call is TRBV9, the J call TRBJ2-7; possibly TRBD2 for D (5 bases). Germline V gene lookup returns CDR1 SGDLS and CDR2 YYNGEE. V was clipped by 0 bases and J by 2 bases, with 12 bases between them. The CDR3 covers 15 residues. CDR3 sequence reads: CASSVDFTGTYEQYF. The CDR3 region has the DNA TGTGCCAGCAGCGTAGACTTTACGGGGACCTACGAGCAGTACTTC.

The chain uses TRBV10-1 and TRBJ1-4, with no clear D. The ends were cut back, 4 bases at V and 8 bases at J, with 20 bases in the middle. Germline assignment: CDR1 WNHNN and CDR2 SYGVQD (reference sequence). This CDR3 spans 16 amino acids. Written as DNA, the CDR3 is TGCGCCAGCAGTGGAGGAGAGAGGGTTGAGAAAGAAAAACTGTTTTTT. It is translated as CASSGGERVEKEKLFF.

This chain joins TRBV6-4 and TRBJ2-3, with TRBD2 matching 9 bases. V gave up 5 bases and J gave up 2 bases; unmatched junction bases: 5. The CDR3 runs 15 residues. Germline CDR1 MRHNA, CDR2 SNTAGT. The CDR3 DNA sequence: TGTGCCAGCAGTATAGCGGGAGAGGCCACAGATACGCAGTATTTT. This codes for CASSIAGEATDTQYF.